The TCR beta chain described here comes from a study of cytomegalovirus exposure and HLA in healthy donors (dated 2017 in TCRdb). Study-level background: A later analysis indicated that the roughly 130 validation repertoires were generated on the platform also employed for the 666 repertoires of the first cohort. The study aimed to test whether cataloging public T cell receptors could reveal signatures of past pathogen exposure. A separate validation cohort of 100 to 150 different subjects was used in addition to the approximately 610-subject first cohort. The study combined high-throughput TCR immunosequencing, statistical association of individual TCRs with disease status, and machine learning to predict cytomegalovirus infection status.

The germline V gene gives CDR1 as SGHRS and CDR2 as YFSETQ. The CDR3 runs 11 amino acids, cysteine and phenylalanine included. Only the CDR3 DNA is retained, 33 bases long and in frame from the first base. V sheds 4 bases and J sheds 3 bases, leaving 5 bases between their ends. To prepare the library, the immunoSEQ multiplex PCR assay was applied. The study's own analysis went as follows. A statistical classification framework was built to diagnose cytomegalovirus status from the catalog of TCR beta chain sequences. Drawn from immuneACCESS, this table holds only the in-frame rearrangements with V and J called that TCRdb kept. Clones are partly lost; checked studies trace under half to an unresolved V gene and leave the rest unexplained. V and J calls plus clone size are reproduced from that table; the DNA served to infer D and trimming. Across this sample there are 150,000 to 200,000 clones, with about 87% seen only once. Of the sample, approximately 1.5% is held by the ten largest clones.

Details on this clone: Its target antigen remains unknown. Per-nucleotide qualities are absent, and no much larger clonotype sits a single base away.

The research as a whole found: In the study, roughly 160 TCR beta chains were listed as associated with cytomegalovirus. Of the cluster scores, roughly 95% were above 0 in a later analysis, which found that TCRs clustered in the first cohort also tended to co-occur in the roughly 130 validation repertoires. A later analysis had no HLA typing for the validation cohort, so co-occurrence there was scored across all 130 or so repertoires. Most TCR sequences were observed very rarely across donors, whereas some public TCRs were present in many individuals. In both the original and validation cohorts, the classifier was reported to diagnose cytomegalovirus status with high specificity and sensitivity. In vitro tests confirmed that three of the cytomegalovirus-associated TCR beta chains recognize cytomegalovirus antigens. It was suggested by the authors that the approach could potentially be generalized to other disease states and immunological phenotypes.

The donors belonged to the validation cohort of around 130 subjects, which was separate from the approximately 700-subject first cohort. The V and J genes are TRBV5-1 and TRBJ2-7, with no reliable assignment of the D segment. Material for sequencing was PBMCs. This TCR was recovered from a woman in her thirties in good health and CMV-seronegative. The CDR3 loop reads CASSINYEQYF. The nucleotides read TGCGCCAGCAGCATTAACTACGAGCAGTACTTC. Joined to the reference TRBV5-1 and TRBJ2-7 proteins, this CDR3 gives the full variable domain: KAGVTQTPRYLIKTRGQQVTLSCSPISGHRSVSWYQQTPGQGLQFLFEYFSETQRNKGNFPGRFSGRQFSNSRSEMNVSTLELGDSALYLCASSINYEQYFGPGTRLTVT.